A selection of T cell receptor beta chains follows, all from one sample in a study of blood T cells in healthy people across ages. TCRdb itself ran the 5' RACE reads through MiXCR, one entry per CDR3 protein. The sample lists roughly 790,000 distinct CDR3 sequences, 40% to 45% occurring once. The source material was blood. The receptors were sampled from a woman in her sixties or seventies in good health. Both conserved end residues are part of each CDR3. The D gene is left open where the match is weak. The size of a clone is reported for some rows only, either as once, few or many, or as a class for expanded clones.

clone_size: -; j_call: TRBJ1-5; v_call: TRBV6-5; d_call: -; cdr3_aa: CARSQAQPQHF; cdr3_nt: TGTGCCAGATCGCAGGCTCAGCCCCAGCATTTT
clone_size: -; j_call: TRBJ1-1; v_call: TRBV6-2/TRBV6-3; d_call: TRBD1; cdr3_aa: CASSYYRDRAEAFF; cdr3_nt: TGTGCCAGCAGTTATTACCGGGACAGGGCTGAAGCTTTCTTT
clone_size: -; j_call: TRBJ2-1; v_call: TRBV20-1; d_call: -; cdr3_aa: CSAEGEGSGYNEQFF; cdr3_nt: TGCAGTGCTGAGGGCGAAGGTAGCGGATACAATGAGCAGTTCTTC
clone_size: many; j_call: TRBJ2-5; v_call: TRBV7-3; d_call: -; cdr3_aa: CASSKYGEQETQYF; cdr3_nt: TGTGCCAGCAGCAAGTACGGGGAACAAGAGACCCAGTACTTC
clone_size: few; j_call: TRBJ2-7; v_call: TRBV5-1; d_call: TRBD2; cdr3_aa: CASSFRLAGGIVTYEQYF; cdr3_nt: TGCGCCAGCAGCTTCCGACTAGCGGGAGGGATAGTAACCTACGAGCAGTACTTC
clone_size: few; j_call: TRBJ2-1; v_call: TRBV20-1; d_call: -; cdr3_aa: CSAQTGTHNEQFF; cdr3_nt: TGCAGTGCTCAAACCGGGACACACAATGAGCAGTTCTTC
clone_size: few; j_call: TRBJ1-2; v_call: TRBV4-2; d_call: -; cdr3_aa: CASSQDQVTYYGYTF; cdr3_nt: TGTGCCAGCAGCCAAGATCAAGTGACGTACTATGGCTACACCTTC
clone_size: few; j_call: TRBJ2-1; v_call: TRBV9; d_call: TRBD2; cdr3_aa: CASSVYSGSFDNEQFF; cdr3_nt: TGTGCCAGCAGCGTATACAGCGGGAGTTTCGACAATGAGCAGTTCTTC
clone_size: -; j_call: TRBJ2-7; v_call: TRBV7-2; d_call: -; cdr3_aa: CASSSSGAHTYEQYF; cdr3_nt: TGTGCCAGCAGCTCTTCAGGGGCCCACACCTACGAGCAGTACTTC
clone_size: few; j_call: TRBJ1-2; v_call: TRBV7-2; d_call: TRBD1; cdr3_aa: CASSLTGGANYGYTF; cdr3_nt: TGTGCCAGCAGCTTGACAGGGGGGGCTAACTATGGCTACACCTTC
clone_size: -; j_call: TRBJ2-7; v_call: TRBV5-1; d_call: -; cdr3_aa: CASSLEQPYEQYF; cdr3_nt: TGCGCCAGCAGCTTGGAGCAACCCTACGAGCAGTACTTC
clone_size: -; j_call: TRBJ2-3; v_call: TRBV20-1; d_call: TRBD2; cdr3_aa: CSARAQTSDTDTQYF; cdr3_nt: TGCAGTGCTAGAGCACAGACTAGCGACACAGATACGCAGTATTTT
clone_size: -; j_call: TRBJ2-1; v_call: TRBV28; d_call: -; cdr3_aa: CASSSAPGQGRGDEQFF; cdr3_nt: TGTGCCAGCAGCTCGGCCCCTGGGCAGGGAAGAGGTGATGAGCAGTTCTTC
clone_size: few; j_call: TRBJ2-6; v_call: TRBV3-1; d_call: -; cdr3_aa: CASNPSGLGANVLTF; cdr3_nt: TGTGCCAGCAACCCCTCGGGGCTTGGGGCCAACGTCCTGACTTTC
clone_size: -; j_call: TRBJ1-2; v_call: TRBV7-3; d_call: -; cdr3_aa: CASSMTLGSDPYGYTF; cdr3_nt: TGTGCCAGCAGCATGACCCTAGGGTCTGATCCCTATGGCTACACCTTC
clone_size: few; j_call: TRBJ2-7; v_call: TRBV20-1; d_call: -; cdr3_aa: CSARGGHNLPYEQYF; cdr3_nt: TGCAGTGCTAGGGGGGGACACAACCTACCCTACGAGCAGTACTTC
clone_size: few; j_call: TRBJ2-2; v_call: TRBV10-1; d_call: -; cdr3_aa: CASSGAHTGELFF; cdr3_nt: TGCGCCAGCTCGGGGGCGCACACCGGGGAGCTGTTTTTT
clone_size: -; j_call: TRBJ1-2; v_call: TRBV11-2; d_call: -; cdr3_aa: CASSFSGGYGYTF; cdr3_nt: TGTGCCAGCAGCTTCTCCGGGGGCTATGGCTACACCTTC
clone_size: -; j_call: TRBJ2-6; v_call: TRBV15; d_call: -; cdr3_aa: CATSRDLYSSSSANVLTF; cdr3_nt: TGTGCCACCAGCAGAGATTTGTACTCTAGTTCGTCGGCCAACGTCCTGACTTTC
clone_size: -; j_call: TRBJ2-7; v_call: TRBV27; d_call: TRBD1; cdr3_aa: CASSYGTGLYEQYF; cdr3_nt: TGTGCCAGCAGTTACGGGACAGGGCTATACGAGCAGTACTTC
clone_size: -; j_call: TRBJ1-5; v_call: TRBV28; d_call: -; cdr3_aa: CASSSNSGRAGNQPQHF; cdr3_nt: TGTGCCAGCAGTTCTAACTCGGGAAGGGCCGGCAATCAGCCCCAGCATTTT
clone_size: -; j_call: TRBJ2-1; v_call: TRBV20-1; d_call: -; cdr3_aa: CSARDGPKVSNEQFF; cdr3_nt: TGCAGTGCTAGAGATGGCCCGAAGGTCAGTAATGAGCAGTTCTTC
clone_size: once; j_call: TRBJ1-1; v_call: TRBV2; d_call: -; cdr3_aa: CASITGFSEAFF; cdr3_nt: TGTGCCAGCATTACAGGGTTCTCTGAAGCTTTCTTT
clone_size: -; j_call: TRBJ1-5; v_call: TRBV29-1; d_call: -; cdr3_aa: CSASDGIQPQHF; cdr3_nt: TGCAGCGCCTCGGACGGGATTCAGCCCCAGCATTTT
clone_size: many; j_call: TRBJ2-1; v_call: TRBV10-3; d_call: -; cdr3_aa: CAISESLNEQFF; cdr3_nt: TGTGCCATCAGTGAGTCGCTTAATGAGCAGTTCTTC
clone_size: -; j_call: TRBJ1-5; v_call: TRBV6-1; d_call: TRBD1; cdr3_aa: CASSPGQGTGQPQHF; cdr3_nt: TGTGCCAGCAGTCCAGGACAGGGAACAGGACAGCCCCAGCATTTT
clone_size: -; j_call: TRBJ2-7; v_call: TRBV2; d_call: -; cdr3_aa: CASSEWTDSYEQYF; cdr3_nt: TGTGCCAGCAGTGAATGGACGGATTCCTACGAGCAGTACTTC
clone_size: many; j_call: TRBJ2-5; v_call: TRBV18; d_call: TRBD2; cdr3_aa: CASSPSGSTPSQYF; cdr3_nt: TGTGCCAGCTCACCTAGCGGGAGTACGCCAAGTCAGTACTTC